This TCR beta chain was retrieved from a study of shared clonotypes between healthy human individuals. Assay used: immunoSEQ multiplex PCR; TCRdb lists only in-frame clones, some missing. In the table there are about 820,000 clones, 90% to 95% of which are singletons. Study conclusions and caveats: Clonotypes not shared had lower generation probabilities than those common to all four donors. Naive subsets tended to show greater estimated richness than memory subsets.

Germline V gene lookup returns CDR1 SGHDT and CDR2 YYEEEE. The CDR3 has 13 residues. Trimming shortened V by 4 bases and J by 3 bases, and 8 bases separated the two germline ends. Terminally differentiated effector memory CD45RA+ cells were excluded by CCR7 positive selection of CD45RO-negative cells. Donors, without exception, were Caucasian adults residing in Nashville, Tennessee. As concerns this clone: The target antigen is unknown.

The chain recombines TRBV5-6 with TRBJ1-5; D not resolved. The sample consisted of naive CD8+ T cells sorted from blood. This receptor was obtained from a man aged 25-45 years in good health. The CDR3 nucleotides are TGTGCCAGCAGCGAGGGAAACAATCAGCCCCAGCATTTT. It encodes CASSEGNNQPQHF.